Below are 15 T cell receptor beta chains sequenced from a single sample in a study of CD8 T cells in ankylosing spondylitis. MiXCR was run by TCRdb on the 5' RACE reads, yielding one entry per CDR3 protein. The sample records approximately 150,000 distinct CDR3 sequences, around a tenth being singletons. The sequenced sample was blood, either unsorted or a sorted T cell fraction (not recorded which). The receptors shown here come from a female donor with ankylosing spondylitis or in good health (not recorded which).

This clonotype has ten or more counts. V is TRBV5-1 and J is TRBJ2-7, with 7 bases that match TRBD1. The V segment lost 5 bases and the J segment 6 bases; nucleotides outside the gene matches: 11. This CDR3 contains 14 residues. Germline assignment: CDR1 SGHRS and CDR2 YFSETQ. CDR3 coding DNA: TGCGCCAGCAGGGACCGGGACAGAGGGCCCGAGCAGTACTTC. Protein: CASRDRDRGPEQYF.

This clonotype was seen many times. The chain carries TRBV7-2 and TRBJ2-3; D uncertain. Trimming removed 2 bases at V and 0 bases at J, with 9 bases between. The CDR3 loop spans 15 amino acids. Germline V gene sequence: CDR1 SGHTA, CDR2 FQGNSA. CDR3 in DNA: TGTGCCAGCAGCTTAATCTGGGCTAGCACAGATACGCAGTATTTT. It translates to CASSLIWASTDTQYF.

V gene TRBV20-1 combines with J gene TRBJ1-5; no clear D gene. This CDR3 spans 12 amino acids. Germline lookup yields CDR1 DFQATT and CDR2 SNEGSKA (reference sequence). V lost 3 bases, J lost 4 bases, and 7 bases lay in between. The CDR3 spells CSASQENQPQHF. The DNA of the CDR3 is TGCAGTGCTAGTCAGGAAAATCAGCCCCAGCATTTT.

This clonotype has more than one count but fewer than ten. The chain has TRBV20-1 and TRBJ2-7, with a weak D call TRBD2 (6 bases). With 0 bases removed from V and 6 bases from J, the gap between germline ends came to 9 bases. The CDR3 loop spans 12 amino acids. The V gene's germline CDR1 is DFQATT and CDR2 SNEGSKA (reference sequence). The CDR3 coding sequence is TGCAGTGCTAGAGATTCGGGGGTCGAGCAGTACTTC. Translated, it gives CSARDSGVEQYF.

This clonotype was seen only a few times. The chain couples TRBV6-1 to TRBJ2-7; TRBD2 matches 12 bases. Germline lookup yields CDR1 MNHNS and CDR2 SASEGT. V trimming: 6 bases; J trimming: 1 base; junction bases outside the gene matches: 4. The CDR3 extends over 15 amino acids. This CDR3 reads CASRQLAGGSYEQYF. Here the CDR3 DNA reads TGTGCCAGCAGACAGCTAGCGGGAGGGTCCTACGAGCAGTACTTC.

The V gene is TRBV6-1, the J gene TRBJ1-2; 8 positions agree with TRBD1. V was clipped by 2 bases and J by 3 bases; unmatched bases: 5. CDR3 length: 15 amino acids. The germline CDR1 and CDR2 sequences are MNHNS and SASEGT. CDR3 sequence reads: CASSELWTGHYGYTF. CDR3 DNA sequence: TGTGCCAGCAGTGAACTCTGGACAGGGCACTATGGCTACACCTTC.

The chain is built from TRBV27 and TRBJ1-5; D perhaps matches TRBD1 (5 bases). This CDR3 spans 14 amino acids. The germline V and J ends were trimmed by 11 bases and 7 bases, with 21 bases remaining between them. Germline values: CDR1 MNHEY, CDR2 SMNVEV (reference sequence). The DNA for the CDR3 is TGTGCCTCCCGGGGGGGAGGGAGGCTACAGCCCCAGCATTTT. Translated, it gives CASRGGGRLQPQHF.

The chain recombines TRBV6-5 with TRBJ1-1; 7 positions agree with TRBD1. This CDR3 is 15 amino acids long. V dropped 4 bases and J dropped 3; count of bases not matched to a gene: 8. Germline lookup yields CDR1 MNHEY and CDR2 SVGAGI. The CDR3 region is CASSSYPTGDTEAFF. CDR3 coding DNA: TGTGCCAGCAGTTCATACCCTACAGGGGACACTGAAGCTTTCTTT.

In its sample, this clonotype was seen many times. The chain employs TRBV29-1 and TRBJ1-1; D not resolved. V was trimmed by 4 bases and J by 7 bases, leaving 7 bases between them. CDR3 length: 10 residues. The V gene's germline CDR1 is SQVTM and CDR2 ANQGSEA. As DNA, the CDR3 is TGCAGCGTTGGGGAGGGTGAAGCTTTCTTT. Protein product: CSVGEGEAFF.

The V gene is TRBV4-3, the J gene TRBJ2-7; no clear D. Germline V gives CDR1 LGHNA, CDR2 YSLEER. Trimming shortened V by 1 base and J by 2 bases, and 12 bases separated the two germline ends. The CDR3 sequence is 15 residues long. CDR3 DNA sequence: TGCGCCAGCAGCCAAGCCTCGGCGGCCACCTACGAGCAGTACTTC. Residues: CASSQASAATYEQYF.

This clonotype was picked up many times. CDR3 amino acids: CASSSDTSGTQYF. CDR3 DNA: TGTGCCAGCAGTAGTGACACCTCCGGGACCCAGTACTTC. The chain is built from TRBV27 and TRBJ2-5; D is undetermined. The ends were cut back, 5 bases at V and 7 bases at J, with 14 bases in the middle. The CDR3 has 13 amino acids. Germline CDR1 and CDR2: MNHEY and SMNVEV (reference sequence).

This rearrangement joins TRBV29-1 to TRBJ1-2, with D unclear. CDR1 SQVTM and CDR2 ANQGSEA come from the germline V gene. The CDR3 loop spans 15 amino acids. Trimming took off 1 base at V and 0 bases at J, with 12 bases between the two ends. The CDR3 protein is CSVEVGYPPNYGYTF. As DNA, the CDR3 is TGCAGCGTTGAAGTAGGGTACCCTCCTAACTATGGCTACACCTTC.

This clonotype was observed a few times. The V and J genes are TRBV28 and TRBJ2-7, with 8 bases lining up with TRBD2. The V gene end was trimmed by 3 bases and the J gene end by 5 bases; junction bases not matched to a gene: 9. The germline V gene has CDR1 MDHEN and CDR2 SYDVKM. The CDR3 loop spans 15 amino acids. CDR3 in DNA: TGTGCCAGCAGTTTTGGAGAAGCGGGAGCCCACGAGCAGTACTTC. The encoded protein is CASSFGEAGAHEQYF.

There are a few counts of this clonotype. The V gene is TRBV13, the J gene TRBJ2-7, with TRBD1 as a possible D gene (8 bases). V was pared by 5 bases and J by 6 bases, with 20 bases between. Germline V CDR1 and CDR2: PRHDT, FYEKMQ (reference sequence). The CDR3 has 15 residues. As DNA, the CDR3 is TGTGCCAGCAGCCCCAGGACAGGGACTAATTCCGAGCAGTACTTC. It codes for CASSPRTGTNSEQYF.

The rearrangement uses TRBV19 and TRBJ2-1, with D possibly TRBD1 on 6 matching bases. The CDR3 has 15 residues. V shed 3 bases and J shed 0 bases, with 9 bases lying between them. Germline V lookup: CDR1 LNHDA, CDR2 SQIVND (reference sequence). The chain's CDR3 is CASSIQTGSYNEQFF. DNA of the CDR3: TGTGCCAGTAGTATCCAGACAGGCTCCTACAATGAGCAGTTCTTC.